This T cell receptor beta chain was sequenced in a study of shared clonotypes between healthy human individuals. Sequencing was performed with immunoSEQ multiplex PCR; in TCRdb, only in-frame clones are kept and a portion is missing. The sample lists about 1 million clones; roughly 75% were seen once. Study observations and caveats: Generation probabilities of non-shared clonotypes were lower (relative to those shared by all four donors). What naive subsets generally showed was a larger estimated richness than memory subsets showed.

CDR3 size: 17 residues. V trimming: 0 bases; J trimming: 4 bases; junction bases outside the gene matches: 12. In germline, CDR1 is MNHNS, CDR2 SASEGT. A CD45RA-negative memory subset and a CD45RA+ naive subset were separated from the CD4+ cells. Comment on this clone: The antigen is unknown.

Specimen: memory CD4+ T cells sorted from blood. Subset of the sample: CD45RA-negative fraction. This TCR was sampled from a man between 18 and 35 years old in good health. The chain combines TRBV6-1 with TRBJ2-7; 7 bases are a match to TRBD1. The DNA for the CDR3 is TGTGCCAGCAGTGAAGCGAGACAGGGTTTGCTTACATACGAGCAGTACTTC. This encodes CASSEARQGLLTYEQYF.